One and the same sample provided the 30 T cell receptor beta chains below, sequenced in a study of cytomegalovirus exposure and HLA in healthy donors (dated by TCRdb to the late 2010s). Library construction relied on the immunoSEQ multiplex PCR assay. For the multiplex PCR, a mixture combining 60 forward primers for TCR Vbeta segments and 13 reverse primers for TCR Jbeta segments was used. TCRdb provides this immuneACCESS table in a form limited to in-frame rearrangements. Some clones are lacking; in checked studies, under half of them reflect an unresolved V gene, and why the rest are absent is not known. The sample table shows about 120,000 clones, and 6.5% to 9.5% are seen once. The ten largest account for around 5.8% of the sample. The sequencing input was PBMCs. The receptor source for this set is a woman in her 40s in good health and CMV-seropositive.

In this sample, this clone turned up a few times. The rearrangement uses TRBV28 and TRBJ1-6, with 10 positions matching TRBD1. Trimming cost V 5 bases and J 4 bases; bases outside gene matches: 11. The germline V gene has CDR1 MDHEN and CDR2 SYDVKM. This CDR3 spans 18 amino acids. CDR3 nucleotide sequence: TGTGCCAGCAGTCGAGACAGGGGGCTCCTCCAATATAATTCACCCCTCCACTTT. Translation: CASSRDRGLLQYNSPLHF.

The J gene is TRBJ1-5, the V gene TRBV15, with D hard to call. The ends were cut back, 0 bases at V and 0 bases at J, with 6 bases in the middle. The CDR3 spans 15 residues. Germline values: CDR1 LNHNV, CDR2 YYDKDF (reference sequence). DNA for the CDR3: TGTGCCACCAGCAGAGATATTAGTAGCAATCAGCCCCAGCATTTT. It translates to CATSRDISSNQPQHF.

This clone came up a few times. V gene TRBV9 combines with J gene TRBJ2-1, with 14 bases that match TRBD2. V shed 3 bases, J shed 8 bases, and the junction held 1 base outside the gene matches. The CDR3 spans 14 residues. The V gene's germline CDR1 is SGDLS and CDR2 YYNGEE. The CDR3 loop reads CASSGTSGGHEQFF. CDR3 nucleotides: TGTGCCAGCAGCGGGACTAGCGGGGGGCATGAGCAGTTCTTC.

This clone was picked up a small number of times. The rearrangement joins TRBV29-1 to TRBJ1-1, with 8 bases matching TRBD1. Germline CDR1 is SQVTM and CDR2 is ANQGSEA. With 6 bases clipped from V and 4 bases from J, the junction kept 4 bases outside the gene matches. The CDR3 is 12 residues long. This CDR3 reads CSVRQGSTEAFF. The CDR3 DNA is TGCAGCGTGAGACAGGGGAGCACTGAAGCTTTCTTT.

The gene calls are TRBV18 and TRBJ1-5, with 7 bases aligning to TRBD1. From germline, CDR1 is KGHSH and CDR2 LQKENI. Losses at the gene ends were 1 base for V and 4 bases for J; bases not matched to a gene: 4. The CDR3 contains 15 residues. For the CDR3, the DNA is TGTGCCAGCTCACCACGCGGGACAGCAAATCAGCCCCAGCATTTT. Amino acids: CASSPRGTANQPQHF.

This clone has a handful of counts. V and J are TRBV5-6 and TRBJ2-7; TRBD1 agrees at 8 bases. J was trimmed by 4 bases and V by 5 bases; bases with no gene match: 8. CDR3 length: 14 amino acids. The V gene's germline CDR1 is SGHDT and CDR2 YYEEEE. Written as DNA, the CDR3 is TGTGCCAGCAGTCCCGGGACAGGTATTTACGAGCAGTACTTC. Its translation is CASSPGTGIYEQYF.

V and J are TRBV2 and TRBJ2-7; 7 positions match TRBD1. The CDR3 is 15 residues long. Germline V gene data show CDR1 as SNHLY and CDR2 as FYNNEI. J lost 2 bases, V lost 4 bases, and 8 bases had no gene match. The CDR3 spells CASSVDRDPAYEQYF. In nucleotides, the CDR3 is TGTGCCAGCAGTGTCGACAGGGACCCTGCCTACGAGCAGTACTTC.

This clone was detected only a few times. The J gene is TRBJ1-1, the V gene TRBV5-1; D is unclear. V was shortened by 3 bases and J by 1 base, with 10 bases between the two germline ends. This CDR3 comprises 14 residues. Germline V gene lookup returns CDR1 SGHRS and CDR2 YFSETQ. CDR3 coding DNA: TGCGCCAGCAGCTCATACCGGGAGAACACTGAAGCTTTCTTT. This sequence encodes CASSSYRENTEAFF.

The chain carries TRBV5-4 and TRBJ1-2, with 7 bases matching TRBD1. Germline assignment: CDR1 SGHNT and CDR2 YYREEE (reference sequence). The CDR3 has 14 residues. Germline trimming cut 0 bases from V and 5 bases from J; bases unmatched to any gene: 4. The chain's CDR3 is CASSLGDRGYGYTF. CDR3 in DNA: TGTGCCAGCAGCTTGGGGGACAGAGGATATGGCTACACCTTC. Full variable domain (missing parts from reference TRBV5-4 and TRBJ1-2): ETGVTQSPTHLIKTRGQQVTLRCSSQSGHNTVSWYQQALGQGPQFIFQYYREEENGRGNFPPRFSGLQFPNYSSELNVNALELDDSALYLCASSLGDRGYGYTFGSGTRLTVV.

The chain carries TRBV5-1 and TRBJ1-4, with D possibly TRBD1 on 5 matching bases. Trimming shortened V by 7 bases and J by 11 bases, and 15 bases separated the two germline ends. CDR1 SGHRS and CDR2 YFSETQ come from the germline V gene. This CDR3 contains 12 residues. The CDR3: CASQGAGGKLFF. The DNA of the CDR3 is TGCGCCAGCCAAGGAGCGGGGGGGAAACTGTTTTTT.

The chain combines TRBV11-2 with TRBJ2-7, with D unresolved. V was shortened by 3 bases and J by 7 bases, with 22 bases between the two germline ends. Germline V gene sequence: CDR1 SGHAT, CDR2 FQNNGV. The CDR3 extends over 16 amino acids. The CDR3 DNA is TGTGCCAGCAGCTTTTCCGGGTCTGCAGAATTTGGGGAGCAGTACTTC. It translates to CASSFSGSAEFGEQYF.

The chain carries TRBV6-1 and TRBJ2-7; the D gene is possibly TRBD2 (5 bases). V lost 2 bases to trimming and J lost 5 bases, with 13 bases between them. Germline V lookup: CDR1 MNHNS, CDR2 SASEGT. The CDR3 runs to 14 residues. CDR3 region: CASSETDYADEQYF. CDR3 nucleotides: TGTGCCAGCAGTGAAACAGACTACGCCGACGAGCAGTACTTC.

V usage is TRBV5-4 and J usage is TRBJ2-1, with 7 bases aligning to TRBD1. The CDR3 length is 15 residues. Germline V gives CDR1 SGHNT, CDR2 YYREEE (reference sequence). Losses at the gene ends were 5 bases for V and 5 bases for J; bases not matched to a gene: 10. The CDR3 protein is CASSPGGTRNNEQFF. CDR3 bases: TGTGCCAGCAGTCCAGGGGGAACTAGGAACAATGAGCAGTTCTTC.

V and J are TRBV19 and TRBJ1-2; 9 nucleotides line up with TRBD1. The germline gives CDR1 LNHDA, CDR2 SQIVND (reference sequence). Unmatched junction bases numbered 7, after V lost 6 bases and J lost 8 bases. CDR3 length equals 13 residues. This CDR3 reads CASRDRGKWGYTF. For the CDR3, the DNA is TGTGCCAGTAGGGACAGGGGAAAGTGGGGCTACACCTTC.

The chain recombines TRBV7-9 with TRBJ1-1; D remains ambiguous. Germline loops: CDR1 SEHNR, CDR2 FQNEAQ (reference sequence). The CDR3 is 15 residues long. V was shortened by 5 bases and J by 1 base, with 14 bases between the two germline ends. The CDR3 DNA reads TGTGCCAGCAGCCTGACTAGGGCAGGGAACACTGAAGCTTTCTTT. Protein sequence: CASSLTRAGNTEAFF.

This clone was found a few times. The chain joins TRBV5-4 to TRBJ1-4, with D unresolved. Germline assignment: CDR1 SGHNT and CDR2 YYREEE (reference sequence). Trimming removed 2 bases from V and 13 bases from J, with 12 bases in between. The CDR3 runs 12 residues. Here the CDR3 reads CASSFGNEGLFF. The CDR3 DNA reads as TGTGCCAGCAGCTTCGGTAATGAGGGACTGTTTTTT.

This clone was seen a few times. The CDR3 region has the DNA TGTGCCAGCAGCCCTTATGCAGGGGGACACACCGGGGAGCTGTTTTTT. It is translated as CASSPYAGGHTGELFF. This chain joins TRBV7-9 and TRBJ2-2; 7 bases are shared with TRBD1. The CDR3 is made up of 16 amino acids. V gave up 5 bases and J gave up 3 bases; unmatched junction bases: 9. Per the germline V gene, CDR1 is SEHNR and CDR2 is FQNEAQ (reference sequence).

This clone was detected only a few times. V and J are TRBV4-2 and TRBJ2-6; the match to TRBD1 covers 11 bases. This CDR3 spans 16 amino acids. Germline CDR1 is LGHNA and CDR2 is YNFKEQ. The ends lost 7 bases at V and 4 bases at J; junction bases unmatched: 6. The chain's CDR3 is CASNRDRGSGANVLTF. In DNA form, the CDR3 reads TGTGCCAGCAACCGGGACAGGGGGTCCGGGGCCAACGTCCTGACTTTC.

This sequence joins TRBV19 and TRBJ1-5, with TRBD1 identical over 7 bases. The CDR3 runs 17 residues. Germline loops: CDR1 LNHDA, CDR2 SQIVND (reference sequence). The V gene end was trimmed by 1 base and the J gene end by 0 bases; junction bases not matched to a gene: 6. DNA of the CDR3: TGTGCCAGTAGTATAGCCTACAGGGGAAGTAGCAATCAGCCCCAGCATTTT. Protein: CASSIAYRGSSNQPQHF.

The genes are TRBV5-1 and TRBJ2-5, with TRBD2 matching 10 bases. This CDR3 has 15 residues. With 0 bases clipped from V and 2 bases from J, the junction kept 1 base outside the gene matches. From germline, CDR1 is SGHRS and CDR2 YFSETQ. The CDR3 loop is CASSLGLAGQETQYF. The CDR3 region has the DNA TGCGCCAGCAGCTTGGGACTAGCGGGTCAAGAGACCCAGTACTTC.

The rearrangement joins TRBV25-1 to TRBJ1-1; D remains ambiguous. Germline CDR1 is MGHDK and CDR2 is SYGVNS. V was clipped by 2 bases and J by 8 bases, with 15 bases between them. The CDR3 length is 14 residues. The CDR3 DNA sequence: TGTGCCAGCAGTGAAAGCAGGCCCGATATGGAAGCTTTCTTT. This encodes CASSESRPDMEAFF.

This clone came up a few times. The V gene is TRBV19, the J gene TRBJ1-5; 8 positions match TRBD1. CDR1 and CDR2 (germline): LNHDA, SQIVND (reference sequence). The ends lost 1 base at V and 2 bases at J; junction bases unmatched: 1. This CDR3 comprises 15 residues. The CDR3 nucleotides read TGTGCCAGTAGTATAGTACAGGGGGGCAATCAGCCCCAGCATTTT. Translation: CASSIVQGGNQPQHF.

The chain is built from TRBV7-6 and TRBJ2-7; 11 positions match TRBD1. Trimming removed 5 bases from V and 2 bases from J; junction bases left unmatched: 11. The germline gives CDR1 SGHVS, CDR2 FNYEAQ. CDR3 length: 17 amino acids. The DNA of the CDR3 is TGTGCCAGCAGCCCCTTCACCGGGACAGGGGGGACCTACGAGCAGTACTTC. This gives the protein CASSPFTGTGGTYEQYF.

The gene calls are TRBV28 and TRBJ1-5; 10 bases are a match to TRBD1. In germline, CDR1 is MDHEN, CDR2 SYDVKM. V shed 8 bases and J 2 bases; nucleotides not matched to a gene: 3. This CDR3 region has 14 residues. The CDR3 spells CASGDRGGNQPQHF. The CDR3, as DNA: TGTGCCAGCGGGGACAGGGGAGGCAATCAGCCCCAGCATTTT. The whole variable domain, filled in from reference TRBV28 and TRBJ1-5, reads DVKVTQSSRYLVKRTGEKVFLECVQDMDHENMFWYRQDPGLGLRLIYFSYDVKMKEKGDIPEGYSVSREKKERFSLILESASTNQTSMYLCASGDRGGNQPQHFGDGTRLSIL.

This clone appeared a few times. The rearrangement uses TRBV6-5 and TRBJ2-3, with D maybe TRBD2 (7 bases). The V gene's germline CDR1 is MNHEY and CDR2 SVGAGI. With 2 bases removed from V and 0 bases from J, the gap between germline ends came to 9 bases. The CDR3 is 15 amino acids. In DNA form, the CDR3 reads TGTGCCAGCAGTTACGCGGGGGCTAGCACAGATACGCAGTATTTT. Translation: CASSYAGASTDTQYF.

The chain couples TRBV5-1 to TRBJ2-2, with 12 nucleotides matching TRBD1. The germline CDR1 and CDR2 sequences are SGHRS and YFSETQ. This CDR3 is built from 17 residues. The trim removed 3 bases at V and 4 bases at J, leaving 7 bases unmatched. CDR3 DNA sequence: TGCGCCAGCAGCTCGGGACAGGGGGCGCAAGGCACCGGGGAGCTGTTTTTT. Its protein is CASSSGQGAQGTGELFF.

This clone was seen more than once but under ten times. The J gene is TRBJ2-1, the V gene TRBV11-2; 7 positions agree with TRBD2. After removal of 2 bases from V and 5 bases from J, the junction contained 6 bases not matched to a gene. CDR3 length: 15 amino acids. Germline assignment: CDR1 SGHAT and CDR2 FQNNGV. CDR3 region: CASSLQGLPNNEQFF. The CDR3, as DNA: TGTGCCAGCAGCTTACAGGGACTACCCAACAATGAGCAGTTCTTC.

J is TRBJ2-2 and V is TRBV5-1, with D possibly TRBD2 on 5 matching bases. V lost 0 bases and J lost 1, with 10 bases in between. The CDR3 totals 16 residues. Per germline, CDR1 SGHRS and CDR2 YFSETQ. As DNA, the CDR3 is TGCGCCAGCAGCTTGGACGGGGTCGTGAACACCGGGGAGCTGTTTTTT. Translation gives CASSLDGVVNTGELFF.

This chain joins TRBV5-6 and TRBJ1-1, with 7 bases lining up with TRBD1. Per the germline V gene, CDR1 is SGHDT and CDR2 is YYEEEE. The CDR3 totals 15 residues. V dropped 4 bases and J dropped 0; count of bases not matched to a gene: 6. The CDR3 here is CASSPSGGLNTEAFF. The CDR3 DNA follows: TGTGCCAGCAGCCCTTCAGGGGGTCTGAACACTGAAGCTTTCTTT.

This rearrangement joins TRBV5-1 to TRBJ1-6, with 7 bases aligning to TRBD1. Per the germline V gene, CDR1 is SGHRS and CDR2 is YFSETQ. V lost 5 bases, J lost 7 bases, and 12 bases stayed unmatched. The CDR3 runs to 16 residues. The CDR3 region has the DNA TGCGCCAGCAGGGTCTTACCGGGACAGAAAAATTCACCCCTCCACTTT. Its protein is CASRVLPGQKNSPLHF.